This T cell receptor (beta chain) was retrieved from a study of identical twins. Study outcomes and limitations: Conclusions were based on cross-sectional statistical analysis, without following the same donors. In monozygotic twins, models underestimated the sharing of out-of-frame TCR alpha.

This clonotype has a count of ten or more. Its specificity is unknown. With 5 bases removed from V and 12 bases from J, the gap between germline ends came to 17 bases. The CDR3 runs 12 residues. Germline V lookup: CDR1 SNHLY, CDR2 FYNNEI. Unique molecular identifiers were present on the cDNA, which also gained a universal primer site by template switching. TCRdb recomputed calls from the 5' RACE reads with MiXCR, one row per CDR3 protein. The data contain about 240,000 distinct CDR3 sequences, 10% to 13% of them singletons. The specimen sequenced was memory T cells sorted from blood. This receptor was taken from a man aged 50 to 60 in good health. The gene calls are TRBV2 and TRBJ2-7; D is unclear. CDR3 residues: CASSSRLEKRYF. CDR3 coding DNA: TGTGCCAGCAGTTCAAGACTTGAAAAGCGGTACTTC.